The clone carrying this T cell receptor (beta chain) has a count of ten or more. Its specificity is unknown. The data were taken from a study of tumor-infiltrating lymphocytes in primary liver carcinoma. Looking at the study overall: Those enrolled were patients of both sexes, who were aged 30 to 69 years. Sample yields, roughly 3.5 to 8 million productive TCRbeta reads, were similar across the tissue types.

From 450 to 550 ng total RNA, TCR beta cDNA was generated with a primer in the constant region. Three nested multiplex PCR rounds of slightly modified ARM-PCR generated TCR beta libraries. The study ran its first two PCR rounds for 9 to 10 cycles each, using TRBV1-TRBV30 forward primers and a C-beta reverse primer. From the multiplex PCR reads, TCRdb called clonotypes with MiXCR, one entry per CDR3 protein. The data contain 250,000 to 350,000 distinct CDR3 sequences, about 50% of them singletons. Study-wide results and caveats: The study found tumor-adjacent and tumor-blood pairs overlapped less than tumor region pairs. Because of bulk unsorted sampling, CD4+ and CD8+ repertoires were not subjected to comparison.

Germline-derived CDR1 and CDR2 are SGHNT and YENEEA. This CDR3 has 16 amino acids. V shed 4 bases and J 1 base; nucleotides not matched to a gene: 7. It was unsorted whole blood that yielded blood RNA, and germline DNA was also extracted. The TCR was taken from a woman aged 30 to 39 with primary liver carcinoma and hepatitis B virus infection. Sample: peripheral blood. This sequence joins TRBV11-3 and TRBJ2-3, with 8 bases matching TRBD2. The CDR3 bases are TGTGCCAGCAGCTCCGTTAGCGGGACGGGCACAGATACGCAGTATTTT. It is translated as CASSSVSGTGTDTQYF.